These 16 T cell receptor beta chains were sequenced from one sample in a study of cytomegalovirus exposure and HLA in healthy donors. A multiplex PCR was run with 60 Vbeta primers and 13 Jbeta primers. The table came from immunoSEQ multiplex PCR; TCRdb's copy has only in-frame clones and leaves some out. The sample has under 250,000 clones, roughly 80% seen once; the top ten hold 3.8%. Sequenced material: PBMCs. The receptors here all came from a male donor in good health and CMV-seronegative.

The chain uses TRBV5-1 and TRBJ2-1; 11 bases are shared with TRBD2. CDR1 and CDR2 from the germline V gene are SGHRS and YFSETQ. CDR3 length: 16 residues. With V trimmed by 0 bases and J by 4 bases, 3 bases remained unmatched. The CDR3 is CASSLGTSGYYNEQFF. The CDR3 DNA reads TGCGCCAGCAGCTTGGGGACTAGCGGGTATTACAATGAGCAGTTCTTC.

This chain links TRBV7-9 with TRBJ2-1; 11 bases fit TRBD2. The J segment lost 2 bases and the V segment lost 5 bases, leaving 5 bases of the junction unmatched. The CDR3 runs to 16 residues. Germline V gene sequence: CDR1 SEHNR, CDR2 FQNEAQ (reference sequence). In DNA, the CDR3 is TGTGCCAGCAGCCCTGGTAGCGGGAGGGCCTACAATGAGCAGTTCTTC. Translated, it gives CASSPGSGRAYNEQFF.

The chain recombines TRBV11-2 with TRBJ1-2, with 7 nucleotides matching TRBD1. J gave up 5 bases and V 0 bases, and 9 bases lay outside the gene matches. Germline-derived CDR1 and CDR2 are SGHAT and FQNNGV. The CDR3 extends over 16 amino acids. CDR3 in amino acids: CASSLDGQAALYGYTF. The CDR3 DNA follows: TGTGCCAGCAGCTTAGACGGACAGGCAGCCCTGTATGGCTACACCTTC.

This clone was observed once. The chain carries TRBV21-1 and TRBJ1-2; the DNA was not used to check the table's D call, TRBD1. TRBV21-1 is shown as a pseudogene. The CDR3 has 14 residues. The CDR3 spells CASRKTGFPYGYTF. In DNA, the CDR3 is TGTGCCAGCAGAAAGACAGGGTTTCCCTATGGCTACACCTTC.

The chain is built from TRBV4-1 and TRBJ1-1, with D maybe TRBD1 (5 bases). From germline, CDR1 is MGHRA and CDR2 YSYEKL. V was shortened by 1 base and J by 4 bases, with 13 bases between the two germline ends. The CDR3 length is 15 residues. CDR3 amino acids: CASSQANRPATEAFF. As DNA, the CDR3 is TGCGCCAGCAGCCAAGCAAACAGGCCGGCCACTGAAGCTTTCTTT.

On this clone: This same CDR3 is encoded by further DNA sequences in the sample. This chain's CDR3 is CAIKGQGANTGELFF. In DNA, the CDR3 is TGTGCCATCAAAGGACAGGGGGCAAACACCGGGGAGCTGTTTTTT. V and J are TRBV10-3 and TRBJ2-2; 11 bases are a match to TRBD1. The trim removed 7 bases at V and 2 bases at J, leaving 3 bases unmatched. Looked up from germline, CDR1 is ENHRY and CDR2 is SYGVKD. CDR3 size: 15 residues.

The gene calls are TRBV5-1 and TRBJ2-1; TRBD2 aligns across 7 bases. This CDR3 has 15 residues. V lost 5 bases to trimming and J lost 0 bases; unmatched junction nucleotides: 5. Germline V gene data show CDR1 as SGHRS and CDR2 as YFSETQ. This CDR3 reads CASSPTGGSYNEQFF. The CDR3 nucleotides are TGCGCCAGCAGTCCGACGGGGGGCTCCTACAATGAGCAGTTCTTC.

This chain's CDR3 is CASSLAAFTDTQYF. CDR3 in DNA: TGCGCCAGCAGCTTGGCAGCGTTTACAGATACGCAGTATTTT. The V call is TRBV5-1, the J call TRBJ2-3; D remains ambiguous. The germline CDR1 and CDR2 sequences are SGHRS and YFSETQ. The CDR3 consists of 14 residues. The ends were cut back, 0 bases at V and 3 bases at J, with 8 bases in the middle. Full variable domain (remainder filled in from reference TRBV5-1 and TRBJ2-3): KAGVTQTPRYLIKTRGQQVTLSCSPISGHRSVSWYQQTPGQGLQFLFEYFSETQRNKGNFPGRFSGRQFSNSRSEMNVSTLELGDSALYLCASSLAAFTDTQYFGPGTRLTVL.

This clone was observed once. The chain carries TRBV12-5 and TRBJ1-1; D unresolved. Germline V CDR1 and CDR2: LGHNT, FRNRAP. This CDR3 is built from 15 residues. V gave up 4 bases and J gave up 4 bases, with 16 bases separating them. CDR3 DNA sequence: TGTGCTAGTGGTTCTGACTGGGTGTCCCGCACTGAAGCTTTCTTT. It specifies CASGSDWVSRTEAFF.

The CDR3 sequence is CATRRNRDPNSPLHF. CDR3 DNA: TGTGCCACCAGGCGCAACAGGGATCCTAATTCACCCCTCCACTTT. This chain uses TRBV15 with TRBJ1-6; perhaps TRBD1 as D (6 bases). The V and J ends lost 6 bases and 6 bases respectively, with 15 bases between them. Germline CDR1 and CDR2: LNHNV and YYDKDF (reference sequence). This CDR3 has 15 residues.

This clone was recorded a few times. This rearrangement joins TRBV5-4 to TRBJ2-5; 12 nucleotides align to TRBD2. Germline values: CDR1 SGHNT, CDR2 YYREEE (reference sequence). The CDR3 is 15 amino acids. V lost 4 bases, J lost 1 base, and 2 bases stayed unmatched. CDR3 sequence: CASSEGLAGQETQYF. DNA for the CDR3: TGTGCCAGCAGCGAGGGACTAGCGGGCCAAGAGACCCAGTACTTC.

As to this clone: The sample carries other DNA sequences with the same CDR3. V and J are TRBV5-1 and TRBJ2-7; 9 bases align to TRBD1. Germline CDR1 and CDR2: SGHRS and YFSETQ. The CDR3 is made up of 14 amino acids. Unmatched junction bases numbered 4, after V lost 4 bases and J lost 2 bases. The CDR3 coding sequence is TGCGCCAGCAGCCCGGGACAGGGAGCCTACGAGCAGTACTTC. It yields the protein CASSPGQGAYEQYF.

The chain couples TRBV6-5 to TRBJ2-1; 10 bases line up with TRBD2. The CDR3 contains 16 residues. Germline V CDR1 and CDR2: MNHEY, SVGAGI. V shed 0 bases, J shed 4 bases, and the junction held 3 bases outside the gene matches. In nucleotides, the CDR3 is TGTGCCAGCAGTTACTCGAAACTAGCGGGGTACAATGAGCAGTTCTTC. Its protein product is CASSYSKLAGYNEQFF.

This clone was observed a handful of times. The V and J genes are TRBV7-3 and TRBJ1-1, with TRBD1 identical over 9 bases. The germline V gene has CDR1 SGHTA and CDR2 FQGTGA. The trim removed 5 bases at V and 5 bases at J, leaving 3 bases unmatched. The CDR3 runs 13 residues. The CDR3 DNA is TGTGCCAGCAGCGGACAGGGGACGACTGAAGCTTTCTTT. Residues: CASSGQGTTEAFF.

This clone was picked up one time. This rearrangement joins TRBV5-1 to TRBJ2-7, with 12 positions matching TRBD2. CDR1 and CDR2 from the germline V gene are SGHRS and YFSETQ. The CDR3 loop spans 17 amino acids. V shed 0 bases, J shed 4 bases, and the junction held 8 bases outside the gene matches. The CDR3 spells CASSLARRLAGDYEQYF. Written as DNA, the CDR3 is TGCGCCAGCAGCTTGGCCAGAAGACTAGCGGGAGATTACGAGCAGTACTTC. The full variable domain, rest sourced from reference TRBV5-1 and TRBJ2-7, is KAGVTQTPRYLIKTRGQQVTLSCSPISGHRSVSWYQQTPGQGLQFLFEYFSETQRNKGNFPGRFSGRQFSNSRSEMNVSTLELGDSALYLCASSLARRLAGDYEQYFGPGTRLTVT.

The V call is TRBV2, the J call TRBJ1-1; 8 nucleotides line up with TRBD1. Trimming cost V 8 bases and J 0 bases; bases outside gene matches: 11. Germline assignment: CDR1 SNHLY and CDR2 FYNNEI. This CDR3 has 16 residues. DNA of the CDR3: TGTGCCAGCGGGAGACAGGGGCTGAAGATGAACACTGAAGCTTTCTTT. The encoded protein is CASGRQGLKMNTEAFF. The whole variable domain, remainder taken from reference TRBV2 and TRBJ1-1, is EPEVTQTPSHQVTQMGQEVILRCVPISNHLYFYWYRQILGQKVEFLVSFYNNEISEKSEIFDDQFSVERPDGSNFTLKIRSTKLEDSAMYFCASGRQGLKMNTEAFFGQGTRLTVV.